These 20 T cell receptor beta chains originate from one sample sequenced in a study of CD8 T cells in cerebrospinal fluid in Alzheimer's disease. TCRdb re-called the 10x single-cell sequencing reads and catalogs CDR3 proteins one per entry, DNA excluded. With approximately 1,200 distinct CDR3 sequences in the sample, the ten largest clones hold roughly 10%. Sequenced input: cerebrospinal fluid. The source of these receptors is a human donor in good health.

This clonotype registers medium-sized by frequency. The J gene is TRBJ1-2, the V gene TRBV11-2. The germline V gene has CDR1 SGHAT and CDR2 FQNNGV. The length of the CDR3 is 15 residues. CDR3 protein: CASSLVDQGQWGYTF. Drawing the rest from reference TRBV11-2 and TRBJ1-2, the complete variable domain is EAGVAQSPRYKIIEKRQSVAFWCNPISGHATLYWYQQILGQGPKLLIQFQNNGVVDDSQLPKDRFSAERLKGVDSTLKIQPAKLEDSAVYLCASSLVDQGQWGYTFGSGTRLTVV.

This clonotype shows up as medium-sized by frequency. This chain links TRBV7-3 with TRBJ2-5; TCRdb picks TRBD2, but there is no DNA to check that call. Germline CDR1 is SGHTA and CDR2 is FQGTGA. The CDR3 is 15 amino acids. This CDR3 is CASGVGTSGSKTQYF.

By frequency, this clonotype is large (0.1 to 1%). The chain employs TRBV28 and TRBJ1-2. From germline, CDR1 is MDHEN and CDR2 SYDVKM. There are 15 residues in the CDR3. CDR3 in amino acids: CASSLSLGQLYGYTF.

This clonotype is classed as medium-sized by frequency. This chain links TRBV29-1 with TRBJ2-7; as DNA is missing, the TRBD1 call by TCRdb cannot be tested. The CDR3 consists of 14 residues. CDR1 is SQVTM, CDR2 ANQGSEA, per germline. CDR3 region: CSAAGGRGPYEQYF.

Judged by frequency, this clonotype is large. This CDR3 reads CASSRGQDTEAFF. The J gene is TRBJ1-1, the V gene TRBV5-1; TCRdb lists TRBD1, though no DNA is available to test this call. Germline lookup yields CDR1 SGHRS and CDR2 YFSETQ. The CDR3 sequence is 13 residues long. Full variable domain (remainder filled in from reference TRBV5-1 and TRBJ1-1): KAGVTQTPRYLIKTRGQQVTLSCSPISGHRSVSWYQQTPGQGLQFLFEYFSETQRNKGNFPGRFSGRQFSNSRSEMNVSTLELGDSALYLCASSRGQDTEAFFGQGTRLTVV.

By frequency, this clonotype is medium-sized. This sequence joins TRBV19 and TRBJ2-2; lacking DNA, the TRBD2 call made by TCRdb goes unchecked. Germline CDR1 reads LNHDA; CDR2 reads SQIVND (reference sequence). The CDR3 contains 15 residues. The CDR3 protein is CASSIQEGTPGELFF.

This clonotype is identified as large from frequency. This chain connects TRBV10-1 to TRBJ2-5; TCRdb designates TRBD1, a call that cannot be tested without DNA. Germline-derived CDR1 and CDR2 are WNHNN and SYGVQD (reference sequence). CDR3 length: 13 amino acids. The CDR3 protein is CASSPSGAETQYF.

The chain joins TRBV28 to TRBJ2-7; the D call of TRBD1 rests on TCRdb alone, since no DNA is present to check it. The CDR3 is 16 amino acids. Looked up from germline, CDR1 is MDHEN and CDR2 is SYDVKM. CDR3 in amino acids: CASSSASGQGSDEQYF.

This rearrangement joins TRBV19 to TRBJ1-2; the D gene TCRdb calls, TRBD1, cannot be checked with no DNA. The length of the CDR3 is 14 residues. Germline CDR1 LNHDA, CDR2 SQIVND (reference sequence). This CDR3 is CASSPQGALQGYTF.

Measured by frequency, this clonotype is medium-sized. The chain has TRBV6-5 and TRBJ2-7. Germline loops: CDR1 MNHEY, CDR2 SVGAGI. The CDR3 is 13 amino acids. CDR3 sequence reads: CASRPGTHYEQYF.

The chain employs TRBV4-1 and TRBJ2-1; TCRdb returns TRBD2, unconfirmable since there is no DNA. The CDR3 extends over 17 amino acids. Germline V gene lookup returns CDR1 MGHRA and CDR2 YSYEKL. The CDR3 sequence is CASSQRSGLAGGNEQFF.

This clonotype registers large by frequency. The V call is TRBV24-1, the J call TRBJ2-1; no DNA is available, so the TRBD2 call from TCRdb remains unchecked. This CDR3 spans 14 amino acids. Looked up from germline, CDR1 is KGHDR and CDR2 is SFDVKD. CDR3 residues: CATEHRSGVNEQFF.

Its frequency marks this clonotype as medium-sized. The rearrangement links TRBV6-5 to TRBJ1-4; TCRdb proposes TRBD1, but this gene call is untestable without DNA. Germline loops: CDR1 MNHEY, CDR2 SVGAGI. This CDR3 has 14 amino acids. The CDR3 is CASTETGGDEKLFF.

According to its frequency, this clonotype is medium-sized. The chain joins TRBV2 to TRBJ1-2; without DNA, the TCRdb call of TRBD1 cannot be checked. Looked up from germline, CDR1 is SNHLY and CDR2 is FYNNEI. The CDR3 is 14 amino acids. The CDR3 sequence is CASSIRQGAGGYTF.

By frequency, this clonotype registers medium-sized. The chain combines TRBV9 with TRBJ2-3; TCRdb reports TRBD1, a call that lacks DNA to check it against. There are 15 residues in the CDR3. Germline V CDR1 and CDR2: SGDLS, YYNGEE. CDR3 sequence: CASQVPGVSTDTQYF.

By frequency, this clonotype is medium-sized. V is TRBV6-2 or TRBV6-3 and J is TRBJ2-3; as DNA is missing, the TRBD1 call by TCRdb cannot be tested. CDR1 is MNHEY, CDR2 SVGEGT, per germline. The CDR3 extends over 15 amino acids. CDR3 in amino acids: CASFPGTGEVDTQYF.

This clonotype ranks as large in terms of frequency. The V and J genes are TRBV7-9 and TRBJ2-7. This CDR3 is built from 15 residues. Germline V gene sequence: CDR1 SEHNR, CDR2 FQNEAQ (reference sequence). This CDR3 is CASSPASQTTYEQYF.

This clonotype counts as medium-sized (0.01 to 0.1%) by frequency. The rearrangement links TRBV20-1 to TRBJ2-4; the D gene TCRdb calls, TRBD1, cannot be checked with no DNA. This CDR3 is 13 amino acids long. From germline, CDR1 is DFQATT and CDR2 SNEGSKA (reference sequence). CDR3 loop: CSAIGGPKNIQYF.

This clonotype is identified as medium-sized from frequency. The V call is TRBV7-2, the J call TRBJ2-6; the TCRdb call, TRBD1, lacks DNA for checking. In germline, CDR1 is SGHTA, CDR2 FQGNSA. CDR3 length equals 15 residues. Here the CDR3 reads CASSWGGSGANVLTF.

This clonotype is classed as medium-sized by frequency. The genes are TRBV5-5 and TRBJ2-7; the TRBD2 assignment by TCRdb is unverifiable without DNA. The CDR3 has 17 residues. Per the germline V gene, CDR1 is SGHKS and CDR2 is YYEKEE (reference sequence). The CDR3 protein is CASSSPGVLAGRYEQYF. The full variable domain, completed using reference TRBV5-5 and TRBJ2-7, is DAGVTQSPTHLIKTRGQQVTLRCSPISGHKSVSWYQQVLGQGPQFIFQYYEKEERGRGNFPDRFSARQFPNYSSELNVNALLLGDSALYLCASSSPGVLAGRYEQYFGPGTRLTVT.